One and the same sample provided the 4 T cell receptor beta chains below, sequenced in a study of regulatory T cells in long-lasting Graves disease. Building the TCR beta libraries relied on iRepertoire HTBI primers, and CDR3 regions underwent Arm-PCR. TCRdb itself ran the multiplex PCR reads through MiXCR, one entry per CDR3 protein. The data hold roughly 430,000 distinct CDR3 sequences, with under 25% observed a single time. Noted time point: persistent/refractory GD, antithyroid drugs over 5 years with positive TRAb. Extracted PBMC RNA gave rise to the TCR library. This sample comprised peripheral blood mononuclear cells (PBMCs), obtained when the disease was refractory, from a patient treated with antithyroid drugs. These receptors all come from a female donor with Graves disease.

This clonotype was seen a few times. The chain has TRBV7-2 and TRBJ2-7; D is perhaps TRBD1 or TRBD2 (5 bases each). This CDR3 region has 16 residues. Germline V gives CDR1 SGHTA, CDR2 FQGNSA. V was cut by 5 bases and J by 7 bases, with 24 bases left in between. CDR3 amino acids: CASSPGLGTPVWEQYF. In nucleotides, the CDR3 is TGTGCCAGCAGCCCCGGTCTGGGGACCCCCGTCTGGGAGCAGTACTTC.

This clonotype was picked up many times. V gene TRBV28 combines with J gene TRBJ2-5; D possibly corresponds to TRBD1 (5 bases). V was cut by 1 base and J by 4 bases, with 10 bases left in between. The CDR3 length is 14 residues. From germline, CDR1 is MDHEN and CDR2 SYDVKM. CDR3 in amino acids: CASSLSGFRETQYF. The CDR3 coding sequence is TGTGCCAGCAGTTTATCAGGGTTCAGAGAGACCCAGTACTTC.

Notes on this clonotype: This may come from a read error, since a much larger clone is one base off. The chain carries TRBV3-1 and TRBJ2-5; possibly TRBD2 for D (5 bases). CDR1 is LGHDT, CDR2 YNNKEL, per germline (reference sequence). CDR3 length equals 13 residues. Deletions cut 3 bases from V and 4 bases from J, with 9 bases between. The CDR3 sequence is CASSQRALETQYF. The DNA for the CDR3 is TGTGCCAGCAGCCAGCGGGCTCTAGAGACCCAGTACTTC.

Details on this clonotype: Being one base from a much bigger clone, this may be a read error. The rearrangement links TRBV6-1 to TRBJ1-2; 9 nucleotides agree with TRBD1. This CDR3 comprises 14 residues. The trim removed 4 bases at V and 4 bases at J, leaving 4 bases unmatched. CDR1 is MNHNS and CDR2 is SASEGT in the germline V gene. CDR3 DNA: TGTGCCAGCAGTGGAGGGACAGGGCGCTATGGCTACACCTTC. Translating gives CASSGGTGRYGYTF.